This T cell receptor beta chain was observed in a study of shared clonotypes between healthy human individuals. For the study at large: Each donor had three CD4 naive, three CD4 memory, two CD8 naive and one CD8 memory plate.

The method was immunoSEQ multiplex PCR; TCRdb's version includes in-frame clones alone and lacks a portion of them. The sample contains some 2.3 million clones, 90% to 95% of which appear only once. Points from the study as a whole: Blood was the sole source, and tissue repertoires probably differ. Estimated clonotype richness was generally higher in naive than memory subsets. Rarefaction revealed incomplete sorted-subset sequencing despite large depth.

Points on this clone: The antigen remains undetermined.

This CDR3 region has 16 residues. From germline, CDR1 is MGHRA and CDR2 YSYEKL. Trimming removed 2 bases at V and 0 bases at J, with 11 bases between. The TCR originated in a man between 18 and 29 years old in good health. Some clones in this sample may be carry-over from other donors' samples. The sequenced sample was naive CD4+ T cells from PBMCs. Subset reported: CD45RA+ positively selected. The rearrangement joins TRBV4-1 to TRBJ1-3; D is unclear. CDR3 amino acids: CASSQPRADSGNTIYF. CDR3 nucleotides: TGCGCCAGCAGCCAACCCCGGGCAGACTCTGGAAACACCATATATTTT.